The following is a T cell receptor beta chain sequence with its context. Its antigen is unknown. This sample is drawn from a study of Ad26.COV2.S vaccination and SARS-CoV-2 variants. Study context: Vaccine-arm donor from the placebo-controlled COV1001 Ad26.COV2.S trial. Into the muscle, Ad26.COV2.S was dosed once or twice, 56 days apart. Overall study findings and caveats: Those who received the vaccine showed greater spike-specific TCR breadth than those given placebo.

This table comes from immunoSEQ multiplex PCR, and its TCRdb copy is limited to in-frame clones, with some not included. The data show roughly 420,000 clones, roughly 89% seen once. The treatment denotes: 19 received Ad26.COV2.S at low or high dose, single or two shots; about five received placebo; per-sample allocation not given. The study sampled participants on day 63 after the first vaccine or placebo injection. Expression of Wuhan-strain SARS-CoV-2 spike came from the Ad26 vector that formed the vaccine. CDR3 length: 15 amino acids. V shed 5 bases, J shed 3 bases, and the junction held 4 bases outside the gene matches. Germline V lookup: CDR1 SGHTA, CDR2 FQGTGA.

Specimen: peripheral blood, collected in a trial of Ad26.COV2.S vaccine versus placebo. The V call is TRBV7-3, the J call TRBJ2-6; 7 bases are shared with TRBD2. The receptor was derived from a person between 18 and 65 years old who received the Ad26.COV2.S COVID-19 vaccine or a placebo. CDR3 nucleotide sequence: TGTGCCAGCAGCCAACAGCGGGATGGGGCCAACGTCCTGACTTTC. Translated, it gives CASSQQRDGANVLTF. The full variable domain, with the rest looked up from reference TRBV7-3 and TRBJ2-6, is GAGVSQTPSNKVTEKGKYVELRCDPISGHTALYWYRQSLGQGPEFLIYFQGTGAADDSGLPNDRFFAVRPEGSVSTLKIQRTERGDSAVYLCASSQQRDGANVLTFGAGSRLTVL.